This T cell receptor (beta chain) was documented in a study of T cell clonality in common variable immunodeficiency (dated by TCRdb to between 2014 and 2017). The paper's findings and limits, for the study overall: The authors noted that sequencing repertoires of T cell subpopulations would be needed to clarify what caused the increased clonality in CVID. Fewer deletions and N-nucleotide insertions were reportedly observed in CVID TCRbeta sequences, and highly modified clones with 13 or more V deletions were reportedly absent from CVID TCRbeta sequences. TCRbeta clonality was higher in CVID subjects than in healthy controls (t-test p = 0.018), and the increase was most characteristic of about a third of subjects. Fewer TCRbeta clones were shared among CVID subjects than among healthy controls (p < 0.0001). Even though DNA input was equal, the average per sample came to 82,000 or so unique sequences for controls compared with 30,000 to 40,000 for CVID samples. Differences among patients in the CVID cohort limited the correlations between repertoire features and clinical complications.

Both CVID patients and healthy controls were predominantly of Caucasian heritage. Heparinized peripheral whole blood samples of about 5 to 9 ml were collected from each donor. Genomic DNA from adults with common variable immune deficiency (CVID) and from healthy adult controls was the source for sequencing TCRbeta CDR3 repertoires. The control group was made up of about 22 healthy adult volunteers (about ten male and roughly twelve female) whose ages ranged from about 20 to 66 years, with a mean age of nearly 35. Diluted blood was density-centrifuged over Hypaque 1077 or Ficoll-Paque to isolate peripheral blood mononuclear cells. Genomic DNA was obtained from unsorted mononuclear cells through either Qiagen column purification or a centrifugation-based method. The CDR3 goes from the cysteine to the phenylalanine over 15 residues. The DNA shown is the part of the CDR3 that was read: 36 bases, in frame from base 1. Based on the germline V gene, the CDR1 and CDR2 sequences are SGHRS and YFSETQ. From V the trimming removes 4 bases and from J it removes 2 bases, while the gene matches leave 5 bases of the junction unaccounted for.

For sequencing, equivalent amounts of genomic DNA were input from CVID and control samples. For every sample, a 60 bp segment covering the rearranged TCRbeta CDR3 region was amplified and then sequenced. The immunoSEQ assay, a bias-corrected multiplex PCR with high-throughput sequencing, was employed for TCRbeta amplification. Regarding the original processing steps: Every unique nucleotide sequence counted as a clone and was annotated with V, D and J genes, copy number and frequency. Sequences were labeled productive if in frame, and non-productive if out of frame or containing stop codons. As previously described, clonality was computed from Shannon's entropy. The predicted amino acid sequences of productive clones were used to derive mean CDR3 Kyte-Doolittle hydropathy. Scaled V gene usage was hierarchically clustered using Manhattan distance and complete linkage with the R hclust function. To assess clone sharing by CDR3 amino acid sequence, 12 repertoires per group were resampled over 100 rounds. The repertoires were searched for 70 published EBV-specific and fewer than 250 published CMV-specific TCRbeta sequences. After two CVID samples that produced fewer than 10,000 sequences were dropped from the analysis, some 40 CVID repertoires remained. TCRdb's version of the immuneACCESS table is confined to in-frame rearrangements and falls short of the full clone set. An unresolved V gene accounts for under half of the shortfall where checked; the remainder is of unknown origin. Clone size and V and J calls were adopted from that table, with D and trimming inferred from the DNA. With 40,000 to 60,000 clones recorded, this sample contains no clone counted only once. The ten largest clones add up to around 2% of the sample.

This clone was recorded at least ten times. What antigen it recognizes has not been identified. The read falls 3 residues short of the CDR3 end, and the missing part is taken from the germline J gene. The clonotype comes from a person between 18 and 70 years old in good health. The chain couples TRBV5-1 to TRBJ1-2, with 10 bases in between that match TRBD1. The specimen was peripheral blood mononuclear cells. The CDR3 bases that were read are TGCGCCAGCAGCGAAGACAGGGGGCTGAACTATGGC. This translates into CASSEDRGLNYG. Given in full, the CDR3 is CASSEDRGLNYGYTF.